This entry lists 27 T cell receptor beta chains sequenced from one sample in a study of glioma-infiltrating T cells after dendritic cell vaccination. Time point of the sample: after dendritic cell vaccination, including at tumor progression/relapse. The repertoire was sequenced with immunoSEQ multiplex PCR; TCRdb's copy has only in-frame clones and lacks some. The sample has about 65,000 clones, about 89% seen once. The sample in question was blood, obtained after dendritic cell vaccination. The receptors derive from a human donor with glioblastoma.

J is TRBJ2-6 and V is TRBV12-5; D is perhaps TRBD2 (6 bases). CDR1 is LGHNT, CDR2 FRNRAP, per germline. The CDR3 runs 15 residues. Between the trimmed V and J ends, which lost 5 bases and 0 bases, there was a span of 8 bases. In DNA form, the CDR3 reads TGTGCTAGTGGTGGAGGGGTCTCTGGGGCCAACGTCCTGACTTTC. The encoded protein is CASGGGVSGANVLTF.

The CDR3 DNA reads TGTGCCAGCAGCTACTACAGCGGGGGGTACACAGATACGCAGTATTTT. As protein: CASSYYSGGYTDTQYF. This chain connects TRBV5-8 to TRBJ2-3; 9 nucleotides agree with TRBD2. The CDR3 spans 16 residues. Germline CDR1 reads SGHTS; CDR2 reads YDEGEE. V shed 3 bases and J 2 bases; nucleotides not matched to a gene: 7. Full variable domain (outside the CDR3, taken from reference TRBV5-8 and TRBJ2-3): EAGVTQSPTHLIKTRGQQATLRCSPISGHTSVYWYQQALGLGLQFLLWYDEGEERNRGNFPPRFSGRQFPNYSSELNVNALELEDSALYLCASSYYSGGYTDTQYFGPGTRLTVL.

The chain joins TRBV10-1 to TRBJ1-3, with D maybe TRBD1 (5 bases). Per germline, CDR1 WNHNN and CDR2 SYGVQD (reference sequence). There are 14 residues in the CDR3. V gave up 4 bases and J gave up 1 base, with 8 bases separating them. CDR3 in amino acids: CASSGGGSGNTIYF. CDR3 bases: TGCGCCAGCAGTGGCGGGGGGTCTGGAAACACCATATATTTT.

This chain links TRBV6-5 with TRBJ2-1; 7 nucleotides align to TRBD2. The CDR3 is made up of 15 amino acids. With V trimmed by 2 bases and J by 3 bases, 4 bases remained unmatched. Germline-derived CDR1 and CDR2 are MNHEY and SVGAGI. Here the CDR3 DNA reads TGTGCCAGCAGTTACATGGCTAGCGGCTACAATGAGCAGTTCTTC. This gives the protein CASSYMASGYNEQFF.

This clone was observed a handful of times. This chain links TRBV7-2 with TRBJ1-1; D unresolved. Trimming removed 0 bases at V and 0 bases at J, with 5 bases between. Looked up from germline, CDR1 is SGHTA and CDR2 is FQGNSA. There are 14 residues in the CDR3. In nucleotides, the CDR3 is TGTGCCAGCAGCTTAGCCGGGTTGAACACTGAAGCTTTCTTT. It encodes CASSLAGLNTEAFF.

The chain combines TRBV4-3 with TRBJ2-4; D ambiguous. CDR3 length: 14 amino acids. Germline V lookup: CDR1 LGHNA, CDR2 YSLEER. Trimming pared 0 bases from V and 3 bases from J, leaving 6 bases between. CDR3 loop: CASSQDQYKNIQYF. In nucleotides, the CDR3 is TGCGCCAGCAGCCAAGATCAGTACAAAAACATTCAGTACTTC.

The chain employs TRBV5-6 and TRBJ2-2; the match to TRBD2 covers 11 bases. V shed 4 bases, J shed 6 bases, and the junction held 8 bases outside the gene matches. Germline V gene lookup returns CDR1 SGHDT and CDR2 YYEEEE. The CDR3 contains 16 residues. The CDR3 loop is CASSHRLAGIAGELFF. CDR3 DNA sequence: TGTGCCAGCAGCCACCGACTAGCGGGAATTGCCGGGGAGCTGTTTTTT.

CDR3 amino acids: CASSISGQGAEKLFF. CDR3 DNA: TGTGCCAGCAGCATATCGGGACAGGGAGCCGAAAAACTGTTTTTT. The chain couples TRBV7-2 to TRBJ1-4, with 9 bases fitting TRBD1. The V gene's germline CDR1 is SGHTA and CDR2 FQGNSA. V lost 5 bases and J lost 8; bases outside the gene matches: 9. This CDR3 is built from 15 residues.

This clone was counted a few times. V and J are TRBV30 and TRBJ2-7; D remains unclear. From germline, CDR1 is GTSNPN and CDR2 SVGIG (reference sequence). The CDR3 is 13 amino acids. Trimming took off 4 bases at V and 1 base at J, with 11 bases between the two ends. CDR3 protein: CAWNRPSSYEQYF. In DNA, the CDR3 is TGTGCCTGGAATCGTCCTAGTTCCTACGAGCAGTACTTC.

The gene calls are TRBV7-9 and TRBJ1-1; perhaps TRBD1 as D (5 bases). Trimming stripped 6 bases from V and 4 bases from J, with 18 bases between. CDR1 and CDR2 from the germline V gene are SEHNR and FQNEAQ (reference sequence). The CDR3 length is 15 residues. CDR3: CASRFGSAGGTEAFF. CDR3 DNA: TGTGCCAGCAGGTTCGGGTCAGCGGGGGGCACTGAAGCTTTCTTT.

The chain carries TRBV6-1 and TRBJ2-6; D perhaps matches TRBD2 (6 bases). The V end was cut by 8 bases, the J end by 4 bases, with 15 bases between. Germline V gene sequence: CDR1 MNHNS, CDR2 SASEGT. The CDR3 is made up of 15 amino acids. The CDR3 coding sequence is TGTGCCAGCGGAGTCAGGGCGGGGGGGGCCAACGTCCTGACTTTC. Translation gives CASGVRAGGANVLTF.

Here the CDR3 reads CASSLGGERTDTQYF. The CDR3 DNA is TGTGCCAGCAGCTTAGGGGGGGAGAGGACAGATACGCAGTATTTT. The chain couples TRBV7-2 to TRBJ2-3, with D perhaps TRBD2 (6 bases). Per the germline V gene, CDR1 is SGHTA and CDR2 is FQGNSA. This CDR3 has 15 amino acids. Deletions cut 1 base from V and 3 bases from J, with 11 bases between.

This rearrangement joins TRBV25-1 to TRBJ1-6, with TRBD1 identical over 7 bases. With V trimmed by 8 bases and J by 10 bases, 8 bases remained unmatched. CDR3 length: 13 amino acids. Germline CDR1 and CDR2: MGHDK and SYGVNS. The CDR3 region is CASHGQDISPLHF. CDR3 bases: TGTGCCAGCCACGGACAGGATATATCACCCCTCCACTTT.

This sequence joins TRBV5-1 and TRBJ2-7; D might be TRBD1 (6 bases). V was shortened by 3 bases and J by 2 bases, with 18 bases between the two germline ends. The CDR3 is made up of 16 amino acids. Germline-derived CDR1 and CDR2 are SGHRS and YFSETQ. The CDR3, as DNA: TGCGCCAGCAGCTCGGATACAGGGAAGGGGGCCTACGAGCAGTACTTC. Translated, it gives CASSSDTGKGAYEQYF.

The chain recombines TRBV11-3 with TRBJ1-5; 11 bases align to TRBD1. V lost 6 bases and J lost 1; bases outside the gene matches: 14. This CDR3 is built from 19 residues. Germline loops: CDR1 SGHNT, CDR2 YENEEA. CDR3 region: CASRGGQGGSQESNQPQHF. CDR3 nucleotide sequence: TGTGCCAGCAGGGGGGGACAGGGGGGTTCCCAAGAGAGCAATCAGCCCCAGCATTTT.

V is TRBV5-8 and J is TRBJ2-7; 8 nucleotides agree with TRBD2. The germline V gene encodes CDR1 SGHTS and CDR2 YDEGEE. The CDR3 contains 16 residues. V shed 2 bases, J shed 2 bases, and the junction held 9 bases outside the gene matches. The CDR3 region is CASSFLGAGGTYEQYF. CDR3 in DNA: TGTGCCAGCAGCTTCTTAGGGGCGGGAGGTACCTACGAGCAGTACTTC.

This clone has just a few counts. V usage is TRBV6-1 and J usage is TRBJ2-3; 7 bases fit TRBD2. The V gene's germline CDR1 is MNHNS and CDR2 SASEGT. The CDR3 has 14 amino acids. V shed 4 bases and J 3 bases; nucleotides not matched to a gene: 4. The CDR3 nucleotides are TGTGCCAGCAGTGCCGGGACTACTACAGATACGCAGTATTTT. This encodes CASSAGTTTDTQYF.

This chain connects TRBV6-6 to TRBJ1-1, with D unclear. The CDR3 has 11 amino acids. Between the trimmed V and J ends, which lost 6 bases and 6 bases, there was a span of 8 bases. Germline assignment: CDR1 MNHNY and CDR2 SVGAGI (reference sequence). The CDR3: CASSPRSEAFF. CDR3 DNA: TGTGCCAGCAGCCCGAGATCTGAAGCTTTCTTT.

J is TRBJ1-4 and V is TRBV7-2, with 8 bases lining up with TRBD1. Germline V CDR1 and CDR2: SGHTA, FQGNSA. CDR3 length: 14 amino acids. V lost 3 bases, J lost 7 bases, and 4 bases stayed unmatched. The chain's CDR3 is CASSFDRGSEKLFF. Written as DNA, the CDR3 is TGTGCCAGCAGCTTTGACAGGGGAAGTGAAAAACTGTTTTTT.

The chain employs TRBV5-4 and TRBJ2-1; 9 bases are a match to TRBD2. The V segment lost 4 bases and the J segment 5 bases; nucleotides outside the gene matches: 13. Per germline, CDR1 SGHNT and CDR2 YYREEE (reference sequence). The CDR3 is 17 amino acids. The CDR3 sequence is CASSRSVASGAHNEQFF. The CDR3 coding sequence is TGTGCCAGCAGCCGCTCCGTAGCTAGCGGGGCCCACAATGAGCAGTTCTTC.

CDR3 sequence (DNA): TGTGCCAGCAGCCCTACCGGGGACAGTTTGCATGGCTACACCTTC. As protein: CASSPTGDSLHGYTF. The chain links TRBV6-5 to TRBJ1-2, with TRBD1 matching 7 bases. The CDR3 loop spans 15 amino acids. Per germline, CDR1 MNHEY and CDR2 SVGAGI. The ends lost 6 bases at V and 6 bases at J; junction bases unmatched: 13.

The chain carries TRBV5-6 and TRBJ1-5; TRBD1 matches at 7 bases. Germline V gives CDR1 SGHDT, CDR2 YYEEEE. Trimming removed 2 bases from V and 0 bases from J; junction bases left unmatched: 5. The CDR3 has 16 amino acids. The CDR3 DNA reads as TGTGCCAGCAGCTTTCAAGGACAGGATAGCAATCAGCCCCAGCATTTT. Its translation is CASSFQGQDSNQPQHF.

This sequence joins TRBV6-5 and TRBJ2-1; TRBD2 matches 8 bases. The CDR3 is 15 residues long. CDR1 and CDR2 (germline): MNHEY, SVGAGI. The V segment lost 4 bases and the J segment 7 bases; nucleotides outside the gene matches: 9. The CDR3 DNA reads TGTGCCAGCAGTTCAAGCGGGAGTAGGGTAAATGAGCAGTTCTTC. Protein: CASSSSGSRVNEQFF.

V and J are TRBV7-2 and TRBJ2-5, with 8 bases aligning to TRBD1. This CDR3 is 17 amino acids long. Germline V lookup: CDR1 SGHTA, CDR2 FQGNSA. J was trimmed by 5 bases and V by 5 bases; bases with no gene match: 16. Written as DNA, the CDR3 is TGTGCCAGCAGCGCCCGGGGTCAGGGGGCCAGGGGGGAGACCCAGTACTTC. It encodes CASSARGQGARGETQYF. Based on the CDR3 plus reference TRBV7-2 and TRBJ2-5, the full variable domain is GAGVSQSPSNKVTEKGKDVELRCDPISGHTALYWYRQSLGQGLEFLIYFQGNSAPDKSGLPSDRFSAERTGGSVSTLTIQRTQQEDSAVYLCASSARGQGARGETQYFGPGTRLLVL.

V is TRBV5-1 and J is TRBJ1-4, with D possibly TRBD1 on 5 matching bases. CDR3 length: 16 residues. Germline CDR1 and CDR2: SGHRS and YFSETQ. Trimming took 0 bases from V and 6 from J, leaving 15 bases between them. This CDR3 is CASSLAGRAGDEKLFF. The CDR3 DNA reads TGCGCCAGCAGCTTGGCCGGCAGGGCGGGGGATGAAAAACTGTTTTTT.

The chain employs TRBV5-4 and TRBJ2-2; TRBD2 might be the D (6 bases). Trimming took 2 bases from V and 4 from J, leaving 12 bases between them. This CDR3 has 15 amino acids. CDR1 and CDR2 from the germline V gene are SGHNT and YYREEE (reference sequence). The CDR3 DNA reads TGTGCCAGCAGCTTACTGGGGGGAGCCACCGGGGAGCTGTTTTTT. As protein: CASSLLGGATGELFF. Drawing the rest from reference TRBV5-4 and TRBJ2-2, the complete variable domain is ETGVTQSPTHLIKTRGQQVTLRCSSQSGHNTVSWYQQALGQGPQFIFQYYREEENGRGNFPPRFSGLQFPNYSSELNVNALELDDSALYLCASSLLGGATGELFFGEGSRLTVL.

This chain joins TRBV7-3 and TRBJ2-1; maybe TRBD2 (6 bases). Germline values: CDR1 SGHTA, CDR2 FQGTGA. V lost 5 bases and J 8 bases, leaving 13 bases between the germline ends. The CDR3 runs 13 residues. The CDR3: CASSPSAGDEQFF. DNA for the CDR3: TGTGCCAGCAGCCCCTCAGCGGGTGATGAGCAGTTCTTC. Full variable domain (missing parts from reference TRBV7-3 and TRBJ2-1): GAGVSQTPSNKVTEKGKYVELRCDPISGHTALYWYRQSLGQGPEFLIYFQGTGAADDSGLPNDRFFAVRPEGSVSTLKIQRTERGDSAVYLCASSPSAGDEQFFGPGTRLTVL.